This passage covers 18 T cell receptor beta chains from one sample sequenced in a study of blood T cell repertoires in COVID-19. The protocol was immunoSEQ multiplex PCR, while the TCRdb copy is restricted to in-frame clones and leaves out a portion. The sample contains around 50,000 clones, roughly 82% of which appear only once. Sequenced sample: peripheral blood. Source of these receptors: a woman aged 80 or over with acute or convalescent COVID-19.

This chain uses TRBV19 with TRBJ1-1; no clear D gene. CDR1 is LNHDA, CDR2 SQIVND, per germline (reference sequence). V was shortened by 5 bases and J by 3 bases, with 16 bases between the two germline ends. CDR3 size: 15 residues. CDR3 sequence: CASSLTDPGDTEAFF. The CDR3 coding sequence is TGTGCCAGTAGTCTGACCGACCCCGGAGACACTGAAGCTTTCTTT.

This chain links TRBV3-1 (or the pseudogene TRBV3-2) with TRBJ1-1; a weak D match, TRBD1 (5 bases). CDR3 length: 14 amino acids. Germline CDR1 LGHDT, CDR2 YNNKEL (reference sequence). The germline V and J ends were trimmed by 7 bases and 1 base, with 13 bases remaining between them. CDR3 bases: TGTGCCAGCACTCGCGGGACCCCGAACACTGAAGCTTTCTTT. Its protein is CASTRGTPNTEAFF.

V gene TRBV15 combines with J gene TRBJ2-2; 10 bases line up with TRBD2. Germline-derived CDR1 and CDR2 are LNHNV and YYDKDF (reference sequence). Losses at the gene ends were 3 bases for V and 5 bases for J; bases not matched to a gene: 6. This CDR3 is built from 16 residues. In DNA, the CDR3 is TGTGCCACCAGCAGCCCCCTAGCGGGAGAAACCGGGGAGCTGTTTTTT. The encoded protein is CATSSPLAGETGELFF.

V gene TRBV18 combines with J gene TRBJ2-1; 7 bases are shared with TRBD1. Germline trimming cut 2 bases from V and 0 bases from J; bases unmatched to any gene: 7. The length of the CDR3 is 17 residues. The germline V gene encodes CDR1 KGHSH and CDR2 LQKENI. The CDR3 region is CASSPGRGLSSYNEQFF. The CDR3 bases are TGTGCCAGCTCACCAGGAAGGGGGCTGAGCTCCTACAATGAGCAGTTCTTC. The full variable domain, rest sourced from reference TRBV18 and TRBJ2-1, is NAGVMQNPRHLVRRRGQEARLRCSPMKGHSHVYWYRQLPEEGLKFMVYLQKENIIDESGMPKERFSAEFPKEGPSILRIQQVVRGDSAAYFCASSPGRGLSSYNEQFFGPGTRLTVL.

The CDR3 nucleotides are TGTGCCTGGAGTGGGGGGGGAAAGACCCAGTACTTC. Protein: CAWSGGGKTQYF. V is TRBV30 and J is TRBJ2-5, with 7 bases fitting TRBD2. The CDR3 sequence is 12 residues long. Germline CDR1 GTSNPN, CDR2 SVGIG (reference sequence). The junction had 2 bases not matched to a gene; V was cut back by 1 base and J by 6 bases.

The chain links TRBV19 to TRBJ2-2, with 9 bases that match TRBD1. The germline V gene has CDR1 LNHDA and CDR2 SQIVND (reference sequence). V was clipped by 3 bases and J by 10 bases; unmatched bases: 6. The CDR3 spans 14 residues. The CDR3 DNA reads as TGTGCCAGTAGTATGGTTACAGGGGGCGCGGAGCTGTTTTTT. Amino acids: CASSMVTGGAELFF.

The chain employs TRBV5-1 and TRBJ1-2; TRBD1 agrees at 8 bases. The germline V gene has CDR1 SGHRS and CDR2 YFSETQ. The CDR3 is 15 residues long. With 1 base clipped from V and 4 bases from J, the junction kept 6 bases outside the gene matches. The CDR3 DNA is TGCGCCAGCAGCTTGTTAGACAGGGGACTCTATGGCTACACCTTC. The encoded protein is CASSLLDRGLYGYTF.

The chain combines TRBV27 with TRBJ2-7; 8 bases agree with TRBD1. The J segment lost 5 bases and the V segment lost 0 bases, leaving 9 bases of the junction unmatched. The CDR3 is 16 amino acids. CDR1 MNHEY and CDR2 SMNVEV come from the germline V gene (reference sequence). CDR3 region: CASSLSIWDRRDEQYF. CDR3 DNA sequence: TGTGCCAGCAGTTTATCGATCTGGGACAGGAGAGACGAGCAGTACTTC.

The J gene is TRBJ2-3, the V gene TRBV15; 8 bases match TRBD2. The junction had 10 bases not matched to a gene; V was cut back by 3 bases and J by 5 bases. This CDR3 is built from 16 residues. Germline CDR1 LNHNV, CDR2 YYDKDF (reference sequence). This CDR3 reads CATSSYLSGEGDTQYF. Here the CDR3 DNA reads TGTGCCACCAGCAGTTACCTTAGCGGGGAGGGAGATACGCAGTATTTT.

The chain uses TRBV15 and TRBJ1-4; tentatively, D is TRBD1 (6 bases). Looked up from germline, CDR1 is LNHNV and CDR2 is YYDKDF (reference sequence). CDR3 size: 14 residues. V was cut by 4 bases and J by 14 bases, with 20 bases left in between. CDR3 region: CATSKGDLPQDLFF. CDR3 sequence (DNA): TGTGCCACCAGCAAGGGGGACCTACCTCAAGACCTGTTTTTT.

The chain uses TRBV12-3 or TRBV12-4 and TRBJ2-7, with TRBD1 identical over 7 bases. Unmatched junction bases numbered 6, after V lost 5 bases and J lost 8 bases. This CDR3 contains 12 residues. The CDR3 protein is CASSPPGGQQYV. The CDR3 DNA follows: TGTGCCAGCAGTCCCCCAGGGGGACAGCAGTACGTC.

The genes are TRBV5-4 and TRBJ2-7; tentative D call: TRBD1 (6 bases). The CDR3 totals 14 residues. Germline CDR1 SGHNT, CDR2 YYREEE (reference sequence). The ends were cut back, 3 bases at V and 6 bases at J, with 16 bases in the middle. In DNA, the CDR3 is TGTGCCAGCAGCTCGGAACGGGACATCTCCGAGCAGTACTTC. Translating gives CASSSERDISEQYF.

The V and J genes are TRBV18 and TRBJ1-5; weak D call: TRBD1 (6 bases). CDR1 KGHSH and CDR2 LQKENI come from the germline V gene. V was cut by 3 bases and J by 1 base, with 7 bases left in between. This CDR3 comprises 14 residues. The CDR3 DNA sequence: TGTGCCAGCTCACCCGACAGGAGCAATCAGCCCCAGCATTTT. Its protein product is CASSPDRSNQPQHF.

The rearrangement uses TRBV3-1 (or the pseudogene TRBV3-2) and TRBJ1-5; no firm D call. This CDR3 region has 13 residues. Germline CDR1 and CDR2: LGHDT and YNNKEL (reference sequence). The germline V and J ends were trimmed by 1 base and 6 bases, with 7 bases remaining between them. CDR3 loop: CASSQGGLQPQHF. DNA of the CDR3: TGTGCCAGCAGCCAAGGTGGGCTTCAGCCCCAGCATTTT.

The chain employs TRBV11-2 and TRBJ1-5, with D possibly TRBD1 on 6 matching bases. With 5 bases removed from V and 3 bases from J, the gap between germline ends came to 11 bases. This CDR3 is built from 14 residues. Germline loops: CDR1 SGHAT, CDR2 FQNNGV. The CDR3 nucleotides read TGTGCCAGCAGCCCTACAGGGCCCAATCAGCCCCAGCATTTT. Translation: CASSPTGPNQPQHF.

This chain links TRBV30 with TRBJ2-7, with 9 bases identical to TRBD1. The germline V gene encodes CDR1 GTSNPN and CDR2 SVGIG (reference sequence). Germline trimming cut 3 bases from V and 3 bases from J; bases unmatched to any gene: 6. The CDR3 consists of 14 residues. CDR3 DNA sequence: TGTGCCTGGAGGGGGCAGACAGGGGGCTACGAGCAGTACTTC. Protein product: CAWRGQTGGYEQYF.

The gene calls are TRBV19 and TRBJ2-1; possible D gene TRBD1, 6 bases. This CDR3 contains 17 residues. Trimming took off 3 bases at V and 5 bases at J, with 20 bases between the two ends. Germline lookup yields CDR1 LNHDA and CDR2 SQIVND (reference sequence). CDR3 amino acids: CASSIDPRGRVNNEQFF. The CDR3 region has the DNA TGTGCCAGTAGTATCGACCCCAGGGGTAGGGTGAACAATGAGCAGTTCTTC. Full variable domain (outside the CDR3, taken from reference TRBV19 and TRBJ2-1): DGGITQSPKYLFRKEGQNVTLSCEQNLNHDAMYWYRQDPGQGLRLIYYSQIVNDFQKGDIAEGYSVSREKKESFPLTVTSAQKNPTAFYLCASSIDPRGRVNNEQFFGPGTRLTVL.

The chain recombines TRBV5-1 with TRBJ2-5; TRBD2 aligns across 10 bases. Germline lookup yields CDR1 SGHRS and CDR2 YFSETQ. The CDR3 consists of 14 residues. The V and J ends lost 6 bases and 4 bases, in that order; junction bases with no gene match: 6. The CDR3 coding sequence is TGCGCCAGCACACGAGCGGGGGGGCGAGAGACCCAGTACTTC. It codes for CASTRAGGRETQYF.